One and the same sample provided the 14 T cell receptor beta chains below, sequenced in a study of CD8 T cells in Susac syndrome. With random hexamers, about 0.45 to 1 ug RNA was reverse transcribed. TCRdb passed the immunoSEQ multiplex PCR reads through MiXCR, listing each CDR3 protein once. This sample carries about 400,000 distinct CDR3 sequences, 85% to 90% of them seen once, and the ten largest clones take approximately 0.11%. Material for sequencing was CD8+ T cells from PBMCs. The receptors stem from a human donor with multiple sclerosis.

The rearrangement links TRBV5-1 to TRBJ2-5, with 14 bases identical to TRBD2. The CDR3 extends over 17 amino acids. Germline lookup yields CDR1 SGHRS and CDR2 YFSETQ. With V trimmed by 3 bases and J by 1 base, 5 bases remained unmatched. CDR3 sequence: CASSWGLAGVLQETQYF. The CDR3 DNA reads as TGCGCCAGCAGCTGGGGACTAGCGGGGGTACTCCAAGAGACCCAGTACTTC.

V gene TRBV15 combines with J gene TRBJ2-5; 10 bases line up with TRBD2. Per germline, CDR1 LNHNV and CDR2 YYDKDF (reference sequence). V lost 5 bases to trimming and J lost 2 bases; unmatched junction nucleotides: 8. The CDR3 covers 16 residues. Here the CDR3 DNA reads TGTGCCACCAGCGAACCGGGACTAGCGCCTCAAGAGACCCAGTACTTC. Protein sequence: CATSEPGLAPQETQYF.

This clonotype showed up just a few times. The rearrangement links TRBV27 to TRBJ2-7; 12 nucleotides match TRBD2. The J segment lost 4 bases and the V segment lost 7 bases, leaving 5 bases of the junction unmatched. The CDR3 spans 14 residues. The germline V gene encodes CDR1 MNHEY and CDR2 SMNVEV (reference sequence). CDR3: CASTRTSGIYEQYF. Written as DNA, the CDR3 is TGTGCCAGCACCCGGACTAGCGGGATTTACGAGCAGTACTTC.

This rearrangement joins TRBV7-9 to TRBJ1-4; TRBD1 aligns across 7 bases. CDR1 is SEHNR, CDR2 FQNEAQ, per germline (reference sequence). CDR3 length equals 15 residues. V dropped 1 base and J dropped 7; count of bases not matched to a gene: 6. The CDR3 nucleotides are TGTGCCAGCAGCTTAGAAGGGGGCGGAGGTGAAAAACTGTTTTTT. Residues: CASSLEGGGGEKLFF.

The chain is built from TRBV6-5 and TRBJ2-7; TRBD1 is a possible D gene (6 bases). Germline assignment: CDR1 MNHEY and CDR2 SVGAGI. Trimming left V 0 bases short and J 4 bases short, with 16 bases between. The CDR3 runs to 16 residues. CDR3 sequence: CASSYSSGQGPYEQYF. DNA of the CDR3: TGTGCCAGCAGTTACTCATCGGGACAAGGGCCATACGAGCAGTACTTC.

The chain carries TRBV19 and TRBJ1-1; D not resolved. Germline CDR1 reads LNHDA; CDR2 reads SQIVND (reference sequence). The CDR3 extends over 13 amino acids. Trimming removed 6 bases from V and 1 base from J, with 9 bases in between. CDR3 residues: CASRSRANTEAFF. The CDR3 region has the DNA TGTGCCAGTAGGTCGAGGGCGAACACTGAAGCTTTCTTT.

This chain joins TRBV4-2 and TRBJ2-7; TRBD2 matches 7 bases. The CDR3 covers 14 residues. Per the germline V gene, CDR1 is LGHNA and CDR2 is YNFKEQ. Trimming at V came to 1 base and at J to 2 bases, leaving 2 bases not matched to a gene. For the CDR3, the DNA is TGTGCCAGCAGCCAAGGGGGGACTACCTACGAGCAGTACTTC. Translated: CASSQGGTTYEQYF.

This clonotype is a singleton in its sample. This chain links TRBV28 with TRBJ1-5; maybe TRBD1 (5 bases). V was trimmed by 5 bases and J by 6 bases, leaving 14 bases between them. This CDR3 region has 14 residues. Germline-derived CDR1 and CDR2 are MDHEN and SYDVKM. CDR3 protein: CASSAPGTLQPQHF. The DNA of the CDR3 is TGTGCCAGCAGTGCCCCGGGGACTCTTCAGCCCCAGCATTTT.

DNA of the CDR3: TGTGCCAGCAGCTTATCCGAGCCGACCGTCGTTCCTGAGCAGTTCTTC. Translating it yields CASSLSEPTVVPEQFF. This chain links TRBV13 with TRBJ2-1; D gene ambiguous. Germline V gene data show CDR1 as PRHDT and CDR2 as FYEKMQ (reference sequence). This CDR3 is built from 16 residues. V lost 2 bases, J lost 9 bases, and 20 bases lay in between.

This sequence joins TRBV6-5 and TRBJ2-1, with 7 nucleotides matching TRBD1. The CDR3 length is 13 residues. J lost 5 bases, V lost 5 bases, and 3 bases had no gene match. Germline V gives CDR1 MNHEY, CDR2 SVGAGI. The CDR3 is CASSTGTDNEQFF. The CDR3 nucleotides are TGTGCCAGCAGTACCGGGACAGACAATGAGCAGTTCTTC.

V usage is TRBV27 and J usage is TRBJ1-2; D might be TRBD1 (5 bases). V was trimmed by 6 bases and J by 0 bases, leaving 17 bases between them. This CDR3 is 16 amino acids long. Germline loops: CDR1 MNHEY, CDR2 SMNVEV (reference sequence). CDR3 coding DNA: TGTGCCAGCAGCCCCCAGGTTCTGGGGGCTAACTATGGCTACACCTTC. The encoded protein is CASSPQVLGANYGYTF.

The chain uses TRBV9 and TRBJ2-7; D may be TRBD1 (7 bases). The CDR3 contains 15 residues. CDR1 SGDLS and CDR2 YYNGEE come from the germline V gene. The V gene lost 0 bases and the J gene lost 4 bases, with 14 bases spanning the gap. The CDR3 loop is CASSVGNRGGYEQYF. CDR3 sequence (DNA): TGTGCCAGCAGCGTAGGAAACAGGGGAGGTTACGAGCAGTACTTC.

The chain links TRBV4-1 to TRBJ2-7; 8 bases are a match to TRBD1. Germline-derived CDR1 and CDR2 are MGHRA and YSYEKL. V lost 0 bases and J lost 6; bases outside the gene matches: 4. CDR3 length equals 14 residues. The CDR3 here is CASSQEARGLEQYF. As DNA, the CDR3 is TGCGCCAGCAGCCAAGAAGCCAGGGGGCTCGAGCAGTACTTC.

About this clonotype itself: One end of the junction is discordant with germline, which a read error may explain. CDR3 region: CASSQVWTGSMEDYGHTF. CDR3 coding DNA: TGTGCCAGCAGCCAAGTCTGGACAGGGTCGATGGAAGACTATGGCCACACCTTC. The rearrangement uses TRBV3-1 and TRBJ1-2; 8 nucleotides align to TRBD1. The CDR3 length is 18 residues. Germline values: CDR1 LGHDT, CDR2 YNNKEL (reference sequence). The full variable domain, its missing parts supplied by reference TRBV3-1 and TRBJ1-2, is DTAVSQTPKYLVTQMGNDKSIKCEQNLGHDTMYWYKQDSKKFLKIMFSYNNKELIINETVPNRFSPKSPDKAHLNLHINSLELGDSAVYFCASSQVWTGSMEDYGHTFGSGTRLTVV.